This TCR beta chain emerged from a study of T cell repertoires in cytomegalovirus infection. Study-level information: Recently identified HLA-C-restricted CMV epitopes were used, and well-studied HLA-B-restricted CMV epitopes were used as well. A matching HLA type, together with CMV infection, was signaled by public TCR beta signatures.

The CDR3 covers 15 residues. Germline loops: CDR1 SGHTA, CDR2 FQGNSA. Trimming left V 0 bases short and J 2 bases short, with 8 bases between. TCRdb passed the reads through MiXCR, listing each CDR3 protein once. This sample yields fewer than 650,000 distinct CDR3 sequences, of which roughly 42% are seen a single time; around 48% belongs to the top ten. Study conclusions and caveats: HLA-C-restricted CMV-specific TCR beta clonotypes were dominant in the ex vivo response.

In its sample, this clonotype was seen a few times. What it recognizes is unknown. The source is a human donor in good health (CMV status not recorded). Some clones in this sample may be carry-over from other donors' samples. The rearrangement joins TRBV7-2 to TRBJ2-1, with no clear D. Specimen: cultured PBMCs, collected from culture after CMV antigen stimulation. The DNA of the CDR3 is TGTGCCAGCAGCTTAGCACAACTGACCTACAATGAGCAGTTCTTC. As protein: CASSLAQLTYNEQFF.